This T cell receptor beta chain is drawn from a study of T cell responses to AZD1222 COVID-19 vaccine. Only in-frame clones appear in the TCRdb table, and some are missing; sequencing was by immunoSEQ multiplex PCR. The sample carries 100,000 to 150,000 clones, over 75% recorded once. This specimen was peripheral blood, taken on day 0 of MenACWY control vaccination. The sequence was collected from an adult in good health.

CDR3 sequence reads: CATSRGQGGTDTQYF. The CDR3, as DNA: TGTGCCACCAGCAGGGGACAGGGAGGCACAGATACGCAGTATTTT. The genes are TRBV15 and TRBJ2-3, with 9 bases that match TRBD1. The CDR3 contains 15 residues. Germline V gene data show CDR1 as LNHNV and CDR2 as YYDKDF (reference sequence). The J segment lost 1 base and the V segment lost 3 bases, leaving 2 bases of the junction unmatched.